These 28 T cell receptor beta chains were all obtained from the same sample, sequenced in a study of tumor-infiltrating T cells and Merkel cell polyomavirus. About the research overall: The study examined CD8+ T cells specific for the Merkel cell polyomavirus KLL epitope.

Robust Merkel cell polyomavirus Large T antigen positivity by immunohistochemistry was seen in all patients' tumors. Method: immunoSEQ multiplex PCR; TCRdb's copy keeps in-frame clones and lacks some. The sample has about 25,000 clones; roughly 87% are singletons. Sequencing was done on a sample of lymph node tissue. The receptors originated from a man aged 50 to 59 with Merkel cell carcinoma.

The chain combines TRBV10-1 with TRBJ2-5; the match to TRBD2 covers 13 bases. CDR1 is WNHNN and CDR2 is SYGVQD in the germline V gene (reference sequence). Unmatched junction bases numbered 8, after V lost 4 bases and J lost 6 bases. CDR3 size: 16 residues. DNA of the CDR3: TGCGCCAGCAGTGTATCCCGGACTAGCGGGAGACAGACCCAGTACTTC. Protein product: CASSVSRTSGRQTQYF.

This clone was seen only once. The rearrangement links TRBV6-5 to TRBJ2-1; 11 bases are a match to TRBD2. The CDR3 has 15 residues. V lost 5 bases to trimming and J lost 8 bases; unmatched junction nucleotides: 8. CDR1 is MNHEY, CDR2 SVGAGI, per germline. The CDR3 nucleotides read TGTGCCAGCAGTCAATTAGCGGGAGGGGTCGATGAGCAGTTCTTC. Its translation: CASSQLAGGVDEQFF.

The chain recombines TRBV14 with TRBJ1-5; no definite D call. Germline V CDR1 and CDR2: SGHDN, FVKESK. Trimming stripped 0 bases from V and 2 bases from J, with 26 bases between. This CDR3 spans 21 amino acids. The CDR3: CASSQDRRPPYETGGNQPQHF. The CDR3 DNA follows: TGTGCCAGCAGCCAAGATCGCAGGCCCCCATATGAAACCGGTGGCAATCAGCCCCAGCATTTT.

The genes are TRBV9 and TRBJ2-3, with TRBD2 identical over 12 bases. V lost 4 bases and J lost 4; bases outside the gene matches: 13. The CDR3 totals 18 residues. Germline V lookup: CDR1 SGDLS, CDR2 YYNGEE. In nucleotides, the CDR3 is TGTGCCAGCAGCCCCTGGGCTAGCGGGGGGGCCACGGCAGATACGCAGTATTTT. Translation gives CASSPWASGGATADTQYF. Full variable domain (missing parts from reference TRBV9 and TRBJ2-3): DSGVTQTPKHLITATGQRVTLRCSPRSGDLSVYWYQQSLDQGLQFLIQYYNGEERAKGNILERFSAQQFPDLHSELNLSSLELGDSALYFCASSPWASGGATADTQYFGPGTRLTVL.

This chain uses TRBV5-1 with TRBJ1-1, with TRBD1 matching 9 bases. CDR1 and CDR2 (germline): SGHRS, YFSETQ. Trimming removed 1 base from V and 3 bases from J; junction bases left unmatched: 4. This CDR3 has 15 amino acids. CDR3 sequence (DNA): TGCGCCAGCAGCTTGACAGGGGGCGTTGACACTGAAGCTTTCTTT. Amino acids: CASSLTGGVDTEAFF.

The DNA of the CDR3 is TGTGCCAGCAGCTTAGACAAGGGAGGCGAAGCTTTCTTT. This encodes CASSLDKGGEAFF. J is TRBJ1-1 and V is TRBV7-6; no reliable D call. The CDR3 sequence is 13 residues long. From germline, CDR1 is SGHVS and CDR2 FNYEAQ. The V and J ends lost 1 base and 8 bases respectively, with 11 bases between them.

The V call is TRBV2, the J call TRBJ1-2; no definite D call. V was clipped by 3 bases and J by 2 bases, with 10 bases between them. This CDR3 is built from 14 residues. Germline CDR1 is SNHLY and CDR2 is FYNNEI. The CDR3 DNA follows: TGTGCCAGCAGTGAGTTTAGGGAGAACTATGGCTACACCTTC. Translation gives CASSEFRENYGYTF.

The chain recombines TRBV14 with TRBJ2-1; possibly TRBD2 for D (5 bases). CDR1 is SGHDN, CDR2 FVKESK, per germline. The CDR3 runs to 15 residues. V shed 4 bases and J shed 9 bases, with 19 bases lying between them. CDR3 bases: TGTGCCAGCAGCCGATTAGGAACGGGATGGGGTGAGCAGTTCTTC. Its protein is CASSRLGTGWGEQFF.

The chain carries TRBV5-4 and TRBJ2-5, with 7 nucleotides matching TRBD1. There are 15 residues in the CDR3. Germline V CDR1 and CDR2: SGHNT, YYREEE (reference sequence). The ends lost 4 bases at V and 1 base at J; junction bases unmatched: 7. DNA of the CDR3: TGTGCCAGCAGCGTTGGGACAGCGAGCCAAGAGACCCAGTACTTC. Translating it yields CASSVGTASQETQYF.

The gene calls are TRBV11-3 and TRBJ2-2; D unclear. Between the trimmed V and J ends, which lost 7 bases and 2 bases, there was a span of 8 bases. The CDR3 sequence is 13 residues long. CDR1 SGHNT and CDR2 YENEEA come from the germline V gene. DNA of the CDR3: TGTGCCAGCAAACAGAGAAACACCGGGGAGCTGTTTTTT. Residues: CASKQRNTGELFF. The full variable domain, rest sourced from reference TRBV11-3 and TRBJ2-2, is EAGVVQSPRYKIIEKKQPVAFWCNPISGHNTLYWYLQNLGQGPELLIRYENEEAVDDSQLPKDRFSAERLKGVDSTLKIQPAELGDSAVYLCASKQRNTGELFFGEGSRLTVL.

This clone was counted only a few times. The gene calls are TRBV4-1 and TRBJ1-2; D call uncertain. Germline V gene lookup returns CDR1 MGHRA and CDR2 YSYEKL. Trimming cost V 3 bases and J 6 bases, with 8 bases left between them. CDR3 length: 12 residues. CDR3 coding DNA: TGCGCCAGCAGCCACCCTAGGAATGGCTACACCTTC. It is translated as CASSHPRNGYTF.

This clone was seen more than once but under ten times. The chain links TRBV5-4 to TRBJ2-5; 12 nucleotides match TRBD2. CDR3 length: 16 amino acids. The V segment lost 3 bases and the J segment 4 bases; nucleotides outside the gene matches: 7. Germline V CDR1 and CDR2: SGHNT, YYREEE (reference sequence). The CDR3 protein is CASSSRASGRVETQYF. Written as DNA, the CDR3 is TGTGCCAGCAGCTCAAGGGCTAGCGGGAGGGTAGAGACCCAGTACTTC.

The chain employs TRBV7-2 and TRBJ1-6; possibly TRBD1 for D (5 bases). The CDR3 extends over 15 amino acids. Trimming stripped 1 base from V and 8 bases from J, with 12 bases between. Germline CDR1 is SGHTA and CDR2 is FQGNSA. CDR3: CASSLGGRVYSPLHF. The CDR3 DNA reads TGTGCCAGCAGCTTAGGCGGCAGGGTTTATTCACCCCTCCACTTT.

The chain is built from TRBV10-3 and TRBJ2-7, with TRBD2 identical over 11 bases. V trimming: 10 bases; J trimming: 3 bases; junction bases outside the gene matches: 5. This CDR3 spans 13 amino acids. CDR1 ENHRY and CDR2 SYGVKD come from the germline V gene. DNA for the CDR3: TGTGCCACCACCGGACTAGCGGGCTACGAGCAGTACTTC. This sequence encodes CATTGLAGYEQYF.

J is TRBJ1-1 and V is TRBV29-1; 7 bases line up with TRBD1. With V trimmed by 1 base and J by 6 bases, 11 bases remained unmatched. The CDR3 length is 15 residues. Germline-derived CDR1 and CDR2 are SQVTM and ANQGSEA. In DNA, the CDR3 is TGCAGCGTTGAAGCTATTACAGGGGCGCTGGCTGAAGCTTTCTTT. It translates to CSVEAITGALAEAFF.

The rearrangement uses TRBV21-1 and TRBJ2-1; the table gives TRBD1 as D, unverified against the DNA. TRBV21-1 constitutes a pseudogene. The CDR3 is 20 amino acids. The chain's CDR3 is CASSTGTPESQNNSYNEQFF. DNA for the CDR3: TGTGCCAGCAGCACGGGGACACCCGAATCACAAAATAACTCCTACAATGAGCAGTTCTTC.

There are a few counts of this clone. The chain combines TRBV5-4 with TRBJ1-6, with 9 bases that match TRBD1. The CDR3 extends over 15 amino acids. Germline CDR1 is SGHNT and CDR2 is YYREEE (reference sequence). The junction had 10 bases not matched to a gene; V was cut back by 2 bases and J by 13 bases. CDR3 nucleotide sequence: TGTGCCAGCAGCTTACAGGGGGCCCCTTTGACGCCCCTCCACTTT. It is translated as CASSLQGAPLTPLHF.

The genes are TRBV7-2 and TRBJ1-2; possibly TRBD1 for D (5 bases). The CDR3 is made up of 14 amino acids. CDR1 SGHTA and CDR2 FQGNSA come from the germline V gene. Trimming took 2 bases from V and 3 from J, leaving 10 bases between them. This CDR3 reads CASSLSGFDYGYTF. Written as DNA, the CDR3 is TGTGCCAGCAGCTTATCAGGGTTCGACTATGGCTACACCTTC.

V is TRBV7-2 and J is TRBJ1-5; D gene ambiguous. Germline assignment: CDR1 SGHTA and CDR2 FQGNSA. V lost 2 bases, J lost 0 bases, and 11 bases lay in between. CDR3 size: 16 residues. CDR3 coding DNA: TGTGCCAGCAGCTTATTTGCGGGAGGTAGCAATCAGCCCCAGCATTTT. Protein: CASSLFAGGSNQPQHF.

The chain couples TRBV7-9 to TRBJ1-2; tentative D call: TRBD1 (5 bases). This CDR3 comprises 15 residues. Germline V CDR1 and CDR2: SEHNR, FQNEAQ (reference sequence). Trimming stripped 4 bases from V and 5 bases from J, with 17 bases between. As DNA, the CDR3 is TGTGCCAGCAGCTCCTTCCCGACAGTCCCGTATGGCTACACCTTC. Translation: CASSSFPTVPYGYTF.

The J gene is TRBJ2-5, the V gene TRBV12-1; TRBD1, as called in the table, went unchecked against the DNA. Gene TRBJ2-7 matches the end of the DNA better, so the J call may be wrong. TRBV12-1 is flagged as a pseudogene. This CDR3 is built from 18 residues. CDR3 sequence (DNA): TGTGCCAGCAGCTTTGCTGGTAAAACGGGGACAGGGGACTACGAGCAGTACTTC. Its translation: CASSFAGKTGTGDYEQYF.

J is TRBJ2-7 and V is TRBV6-1, with D unresolved. Deletions cut 4 bases from V and 4 bases from J, with 11 bases between. Germline CDR1 MNHNS, CDR2 SASEGT. The CDR3 spans 13 residues. CDR3 nucleotides: TGTGCCAGCAGTGGCACCCTCAGATACGAGCAGTACTTC. It specifies CASSGTLRYEQYF.

This sequence joins TRBV6-4 and TRBJ1-2; unclear D gene. The ends were cut back, 4 bases at V and 4 bases at J, with 13 bases in the middle. Per germline, CDR1 MRHNA and CDR2 SNTAGT. The CDR3 extends over 14 amino acids. The CDR3 DNA sequence: TGTGCCAGCAGTGTCGATCCGGGTGTCTATGGCTACACCTTC. Amino acid sequence: CASSVDPGVYGYTF.

This rearrangement joins TRBV11-1 to TRBJ2-7; TRBD2 matches at 7 bases. Germline V gives CDR1 SGHAT, CDR2 FQDESV (reference sequence). The CDR3 sequence is 16 residues long. V gave up 1 base and J gave up 2 bases; unmatched junction bases: 8. DNA of the CDR3: TGTGCCAGCAGCTTAGGGGCGACTAGCCCCACCTACGAGCAGTACTTC. This codes for CASSLGATSPTYEQYF.

This sequence joins TRBV19 and TRBJ1-5; the D gene is possibly TRBD1 (5 bases). The CDR3 loop spans 15 amino acids. The V end was cut by 5 bases, the J end by 4 bases, with 15 bases between. Looked up from germline, CDR1 is LNHDA and CDR2 is SQIVND (reference sequence). CDR3 sequence: CASSPLLGGNQPQHF. CDR3 DNA: TGTGCCAGTAGTCCCCTGCTGGGGGGAAATCAGCCCCAGCATTTT.

The rearrangement links TRBV19 to TRBJ2-3; the match to TRBD2 covers 7 bases. The CDR3 runs 15 residues. Germline CDR1 LNHDA, CDR2 SQIVND (reference sequence). V was clipped by 9 bases and J by 5 bases; unmatched bases: 14. CDR3 sequence (DNA): TGTGCCAGCATGTATGCGGGAGCCCCGGTAGATACGCAGTATTTT. Translation gives CASMYAGAPVDTQYF.

The V call is TRBV11-3, the J call TRBJ2-3; weak D call: TRBD1 (6 bases). V lost 5 bases to trimming and J lost 6 bases, with 12 bases between them. The germline gives CDR1 SGHNT, CDR2 YENEEA. The CDR3 has 13 amino acids. CDR3 nucleotides: TGTGCCAGCAGCCCCACAGGGAAGGATACGCAGTATTTT. It yields the protein CASSPTGKDTQYF.

The rearrangement joins TRBV6-5 to TRBJ2-6; maybe TRBD1 (5 bases). Trimming shortened V by 8 bases and J by 2 bases, and 13 bases separated the two germline ends. Germline V lookup: CDR1 MNHEY, CDR2 SVGAGI. The CDR3 has 15 amino acids. CDR3 in DNA: TGTGCCAGCGGCCGGACACTCCCTGGGGCCAACGTCCTGACTTTC. This translates into CASGRTLPGANVLTF.